The 30 T cell receptor beta chains below were found in one sample sequenced in a study of T cell responses to AZD1222 COVID-19 vaccine. This table comes from immunoSEQ multiplex PCR, and its TCRdb copy is limited to in-frame clones, with some not included. The sample lists about 110,000 clones, around 88% occurring once. This material consisted of peripheral blood, taken on day 0 of AZD1222 vaccination. The receptors shown here come from an adult in good health.

The J gene is TRBJ1-5, the V gene TRBV4-2, with 9 bases aligning to TRBD1. Unmatched junction bases numbered 6, after V lost 4 bases and J lost 5 bases. Looked up from germline, CDR1 is LGHNA and CDR2 is YNFKEQ. The CDR3 contains 15 residues. Written as DNA, the CDR3 is TGTGCCAGCAGCCTAGGGACAGGGCTCGATCAGCCCCAGCATTTT. Protein sequence: CASSLGTGLDQPQHF.

The rearrangement uses TRBV7-2 and TRBJ1-5; 9 nucleotides line up with TRBD1. In germline, CDR1 is SGHTA, CDR2 FQGNSA. This CDR3 contains 15 residues. Trimming at V came to 6 bases and at J to 9 bases, leaving 12 bases not matched to a gene. DNA of the CDR3: TGTGCCAGCAGTTCGGGACAGGGCCGGTCTTTGCCCCAGCATTTT. Translating gives CASSSGQGRSLPQHF.

CDR3 residues: CASSDGFGYTF. In DNA form, the CDR3 reads TGCGCCAGCAGTGACGGGTTCGGCTACACCTTC. The gene calls are TRBV10-2 and TRBJ1-2; no clear D gene. Germline CDR1 and CDR2: WSHSY and SAAADI. Trimming stripped 3 bases from V and 8 bases from J, with 7 bases between. The CDR3 runs to 11 residues.

This chain connects TRBV5-1 to TRBJ2-1; D is unresolved. The CDR3 length is 15 residues. V lost 1 base, J lost 6 bases, and 14 bases lay in between. From germline, CDR1 is SGHRS and CDR2 YFSETQ. The CDR3 region has the DNA TGCGCCAGCAGCTTGAACGGGCAGGACGGCAATGAGCAGTTCTTC. Encoded protein: CASSLNGQDGNEQFF.

In this sample, this clone turned up once. The chain is built from TRBV9 and TRBJ1-1; D remains unclear. This CDR3 contains 15 residues. V was pared by 0 bases and J by 2 bases, with 11 bases between. The germline V gene encodes CDR1 SGDLS and CDR2 YYNGEE. CDR3 region: CASSVVLRGNTEAFF. The CDR3 DNA reads TGTGCCAGCAGCGTAGTGTTGAGAGGAAACACTGAAGCTTTCTTT.

V and J are TRBV5-1 and TRBJ2-5; D gene unclear. Trimming removed 4 bases from V and 2 bases from J, with 18 bases in between. Germline V CDR1 and CDR2: SGHRS, YFSETQ. The CDR3 loop spans 16 amino acids. The CDR3 here is CASSTTLRLGQETQYF. The CDR3 DNA reads TGCGCCAGCAGCACGACTTTGCGACTGGGGCAAGAGACCCAGTACTTC.

The table lists this clone with a count of one. The chain carries TRBV7-6 and TRBJ1-3; D is unclear. V was cut by 0 bases and J by 4 bases, with 10 bases left in between. The germline gives CDR1 SGHVS, CDR2 FNYEAQ. The CDR3 spans 15 residues. This CDR3 reads CASSLAGTSGNTIYF. The CDR3 DNA reads as TGTGCCAGCAGCTTAGCGGGAACATCCGGAAACACCATATATTTT.

V usage is TRBV5-1 and J usage is TRBJ2-5; 8 nucleotides match TRBD2. The CDR3 runs to 16 residues. V lost 0 bases and J lost 1; bases outside the gene matches: 5. Germline V gives CDR1 SGHRS, CDR2 YFSETQ. The CDR3 coding sequence is TGCGCCAGCAGCTTGGGGAGCGGGGGTTTCCAAGAGACCCAGTACTTC. Protein product: CASSLGSGGFQETQYF. Supplemented by reference TRBV5-1 and TRBJ2-5, the full variable domain reads KAGVTQTPRYLIKTRGQQVTLSCSPISGHRSVSWYQQTPGQGLQFLFEYFSETQRNKGNFPGRFSGRQFSNSRSEMNVSTLELGDSALYLCASSLGSGGFQETQYFGPGTRLLVL.

This chain uses TRBV12-3 or TRBV12-4 with TRBJ1-1, with D perhaps TRBD1 (6 bases). The CDR3 spans 13 residues. Trimming cost V 7 bases and J 6 bases, with 15 bases left between them. The CDR3 spells CASTGQLRSEAFF. The CDR3 bases are TGTGCCAGCACCGGACAGTTAAGGTCTGAAGCTTTCTTT.

Written as DNA, the CDR3 is TGTGCCAGCAGTCCGGACAGTAACTATGGCTACACCTTC. This codes for CASSPDSNYGYTF. V gene TRBV28 combines with J gene TRBJ1-2, with D perhaps matching TRBD1 (6 bases). CDR1 and CDR2 (germline): MDHEN, SYDVKM. V lost 5 bases and J 1 base, leaving 8 bases between the germline ends. The CDR3 has 13 amino acids.

The chain couples TRBV4-1 to TRBJ1-2; D unclear. The CDR3 runs to 13 residues. The germline CDR1 and CDR2 sequences are MGHRA and YSYEKL. Between the trimmed V and J ends, which lost 0 bases and 2 bases, there was a span of 4 bases. The CDR3 protein is CASSQDLNYGYTF. As DNA, the CDR3 is TGCGCCAGCAGCCAAGACCTAAACTATGGCTACACCTTC.

The rearrangement joins TRBV10-3 to TRBJ1-1; weak D call: TRBD1 (6 bases). The CDR3 is made up of 15 amino acids. Looked up from germline, CDR1 is ENHRY and CDR2 is SYGVKD. V lost 0 bases, J lost 3 bases, and 11 bases lay in between. The DNA for the CDR3 is TGTGCCATCAGTGAGTCGCCGGGGGCATACACTGAAGCTTTCTTT. The encoded protein is CAISESPGAYTEAFF.

The chain employs TRBV12-3 or TRBV12-4 and TRBJ1-1, with unresolved D. The V end was cut by 3 bases, the J end by 6 bases, with 11 bases between. CDR3 length equals 13 residues. The DNA of the CDR3 is TGTGCCAGCAGTTTTAGAAGGTTGGCTGAAGCTTTCTTT. Its translation: CASSFRRLAEAFF.

The CDR3 coding sequence is TGTGCCAGCAGCTTAGGTGGTCCCCTGAACACTGAAGCTTTCTTT. Translation: CASSLGGPLNTEAFF. The chain recombines TRBV7-9 with TRBJ1-1; D not resolved. The CDR3 length is 15 residues. Per the germline V gene, CDR1 is SEHNR and CDR2 is FQNEAQ (reference sequence). Between the trimmed V and J ends, which lost 1 base and 0 bases, there was a span of 9 bases.

The V and J genes are TRBV12-5 and TRBJ2-7; the D gene is possibly TRBD2 (6 bases). CDR1 is LGHNT and CDR2 is FRNRAP in the germline V gene. V was pared by 6 bases and J by 3 bases, with 9 bases between. The CDR3 loop spans 12 amino acids. CDR3 loop: CASGPDYYEQYF. CDR3 DNA: TGTGCTAGTGGCCCGGACTACTACGAGCAGTACTTC.

The J gene is TRBJ2-5, the V gene TRBV19; the match to TRBD2 covers 8 bases. This CDR3 has 15 amino acids. Germline V CDR1 and CDR2: LNHDA, SQIVND (reference sequence). The ends lost 3 bases at V and 2 bases at J; junction bases unmatched: 5. CDR3 amino acids: CASSIAAGVQETQYF. The CDR3 nucleotides are TGTGCCAGTAGTATTGCAGCGGGGGTTCAAGAGACCCAGTACTTC. Drawing the rest from reference TRBV19 and TRBJ2-5, the complete variable domain is DGGITQSPKYLFRKEGQNVTLSCEQNLNHDAMYWYRQDPGQGLRLIYYSQIVNDFQKGDIAEGYSVSREKKESFPLTVTSAQKNPTAFYLCASSIAAGVQETQYFGPGTRLLVL.

The V and J genes are TRBV29-1 and TRBJ1-1; D may be TRBD1 (6 bases). V was trimmed by 4 bases and J by 2 bases, leaving 11 bases between them. Germline-derived CDR1 and CDR2 are SQVTM and ANQGSEA. The CDR3 is made up of 13 amino acids. DNA for the CDR3: TGCAGCGTTGTTGGGGACACCAACACTGAAGCTTTCTTT. Residues: CSVVGDTNTEAFF.

The V gene is TRBV28, the J gene TRBJ1-2, with 9 bases lining up with TRBD1. Per germline, CDR1 MDHEN and CDR2 SYDVKM. The CDR3 runs to 15 residues. V trimming: 7 bases; J trimming: 5 bases; junction bases outside the gene matches: 11. The CDR3 coding sequence is TGTGCCAGCAACCCTGGGACAGGGTCATGGTATGGCTACACCTTC. Translated, it gives CASNPGTGSWYGYTF.

The rearrangement uses TRBV9 and TRBJ2-1, with unresolved D. Trimming stripped 0 bases from V and 6 bases from J, with 13 bases between. Germline-derived CDR1 and CDR2 are SGDLS and YYNGEE. This CDR3 spans 15 amino acids. The CDR3 DNA follows: TGTGCCAGCAGCGTAGGACCCGACTCAGTCAATGAGCAGTTCTTC. This gives the protein CASSVGPDSVNEQFF.

This clone was seen a single time. The chain links TRBV27 to TRBJ1-2; 7 bases align to TRBD1. Losses at the gene ends were 4 bases for V and 1 base for J; bases not matched to a gene: 6. The CDR3 is 15 residues long. Per germline, CDR1 MNHEY and CDR2 SMNVEV (reference sequence). The CDR3 is CASSSPGQINYGYTF. CDR3 DNA: TGTGCCAGCAGTTCCCCGGGACAGATTAACTATGGCTACACCTTC.

The J gene is TRBJ1-5, the V gene TRBV28, with D unresolved. Per the germline V gene, CDR1 is MDHEN and CDR2 is SYDVKM. V lost 5 bases, J lost 7 bases, and 21 bases lay in between. This CDR3 contains 16 residues. The CDR3 DNA reads as TGTGCCAGCAGTCCCAGTTGGCCGGGGTTGGGGCAGCCCCAGCATTTT. Translation: CASSPSWPGLGQPQHF.

The V and J genes are TRBV7-2 and TRBJ2-3; a weak D match, TRBD1 (5 bases). Germline V lookup: CDR1 SGHTA, CDR2 FQGNSA. CDR3 length: 16 residues. Between the trimmed V and J ends, which lost 1 base and 3 bases, there was a span of 14 bases. Here the CDR3 reads CASSLGSSRQTDTQYF. CDR3 DNA sequence: TGTGCCAGCAGCTTAGGTAGTTCCAGACAGACAGATACGCAGTATTTT.

The V gene is TRBV3-1 (or the pseudogene TRBV3-2), the J gene TRBJ1-6, with D uncertain. This CDR3 comprises 12 residues. Trimming left V 2 bases short and J 9 bases short, with 5 bases between. Per germline, CDR1 LGHDT and CDR2 YNNKEL (reference sequence). This chain's CDR3 is CASSQSGSPLHF. The CDR3 DNA reads TGTGCCAGCAGCCAATCGGGTTCACCCCTCCACTTT.

This chain connects TRBV27 to TRBJ1-2; the match to TRBD1 covers 8 bases. This CDR3 has 13 residues. V trimming: 6 bases; J trimming: 6 bases; junction bases outside the gene matches: 6. Germline lookup yields CDR1 MNHEY and CDR2 SMNVEV (reference sequence). In DNA, the CDR3 is TGTGCCAGCAGACAGGGGGGGCAGAATGGCTACACCTTC. It is translated as CASRQGGQNGYTF.

The chain links TRBV7-2 to TRBJ2-5, with TRBD2 matching 7 bases. The trim removed 6 bases at V and 1 base at J, leaving 5 bases unmatched. In germline, CDR1 is SGHTA, CDR2 FQGNSA. This CDR3 is built from 14 residues. The DNA for the CDR3 is TGTGCCAGCAGTATGAGCGGGGTCCAAGAGACCCAGTACTTC. It encodes CASSMSGVQETQYF.

The gene calls are TRBV3-1 (or the pseudogene TRBV3-2) and TRBJ1-1; 8 bases line up with TRBD1. Trimming took 3 bases from V and 6 from J; bases not matched to a gene: 12. The CDR3 is made up of 16 amino acids. Looked up from germline, CDR1 is LGHDT and CDR2 is YNNKEL (reference sequence). CDR3 in DNA: TGTGCCAGCAGCCAGAGGGACAGGCACCTCATCCCTGAAGCTTTCTTT. Translated, it gives CASSQRDRHLIPEAFF.

CDR3 sequence (DNA): TGCGCCAGCAGCGGGGACGTGGGTGGCTACACCTTC. Its protein product is CASSGDVGGYTF. The chain has TRBV5-1 and TRBJ1-2, with TRBD1 as a possible D gene (5 bases). Trimming cost V 4 bases and J 7 bases, with 11 bases left between them. This CDR3 contains 12 residues. Germline loops: CDR1 SGHRS, CDR2 YFSETQ.

J is TRBJ1-6 and V is TRBV28; a possible D gene is TRBD1 (5 bases). The CDR3 is 16 amino acids. Between the trimmed V and J ends, which lost 5 bases and 3 bases, there was a span of 14 bases. Germline CDR1 MDHEN, CDR2 SYDVKM. The CDR3 DNA sequence: TGTGCCAGCAGTGGGGGGGATCGCCACTATAATTCACCCCTCCACTTT. It yields the protein CASSGGDRHYNSPLHF. The whole variable domain, remainder taken from reference TRBV28 and TRBJ1-6, is DVKVTQSSRYLVKRTGEKVFLECVQDMDHENMFWYRQDPGLGLRLIYFSYDVKMKEKGDIPEGYSVSREKKERFSLILESASTNQTSMYLCASSGGDRHYNSPLHFGNGTRLTVT.

This clone was found once. J is TRBJ1-5 and V is TRBV10-1; TRBD1 matches at 10 bases. The trim removed 5 bases at V and 1 base at J, leaving 23 bases unmatched. This CDR3 is 22 amino acids long. Looked up from germline, CDR1 is WNHNN and CDR2 is SYGVQD (reference sequence). The CDR3 sequence is CASSTPGQGPFRVSGSNQPQHF. The CDR3 DNA is TGCGCCAGCAGTACCCCGGGACAGGGGCCCTTTAGGGTGAGTGGAAGCAATCAGCCCCAGCATTTT.

The chain joins TRBV6-6 to TRBJ1-2, with D perhaps matching TRBD1 (6 bases). Germline lookup yields CDR1 MNHNY and CDR2 SVGAGI (reference sequence). The V and J ends lost 5 bases and 4 bases respectively, with 26 bases between them. The CDR3 has 18 amino acids. This CDR3 reads CASSPSIRDKQTLYGYTF. The CDR3 region has the DNA TGTGCCAGCAGTCCTTCAATAAGGGACAAACAAACTCTCTATGGCTACACCTTC.